Presented here are 24 T cell receptor beta chains from one specimen sequenced in a study of lymphopenia after photon versus proton radiotherapy. TCRdb keeps only in-frame clones here, not all; method: immunoSEQ multiplex PCR. The table has 150,000 to 200,000 clones, less than 90% seen once; the top ten hold around 4.6%. The sequencing here drew on peripheral blood, taken from a patient treated with photon-based radiotherapy. These receptors all stem from a man aged 50 to 60 with gastric cancer.

J is TRBJ1-2 and V is TRBV7-9, with TRBD1 matching over 9 bases. Germline V gives CDR1 SEHNR, CDR2 FQNEAQ (reference sequence). The CDR3 consists of 15 residues. Trimming took 3 bases from V and 4 from J; bases not matched to a gene: 6. As DNA, the CDR3 is TGTGCCAGCAGCTTCTCCACAGGGGGCAGCTATGGCTACACCTTC. Translated: CASSFSTGGSYGYTF. The full variable domain, completed using reference TRBV7-9 and TRBJ1-2, is DTGVSQNPRHKITKRGQNVTFRCDPISEHNRLYWYRQTLGQGPEFLTYFQNEAQLEKSRLLSDRFSAERPKGSFSTLEIQRTEQGDSAMYLCASSFSTGGSYGYTFGSGTRLTVV.

The chain is built from TRBV5-1 and TRBJ2-5; 9 bases match TRBD1. This CDR3 is 15 amino acids long. The germline CDR1 and CDR2 sequences are SGHRS and YFSETQ. V trimming: 4 bases; J trimming: 5 bases; junction bases outside the gene matches: 9. The chain's CDR3 is CASSLGQGMGETQYF. CDR3 nucleotides: TGCGCCAGCAGCCTGGGACAGGGAATGGGGGAGACCCAGTACTTC. The full variable domain, rest sourced from reference TRBV5-1 and TRBJ2-5, is KAGVTQTPRYLIKTRGQQVTLSCSPISGHRSVSWYQQTPGQGLQFLFEYFSETQRNKGNFPGRFSGRQFSNSRSEMNVSTLELGDSALYLCASSLGQGMGETQYFGPGTRLLVL.

The chain links TRBV19 to TRBJ1-5, with D tentatively TRBD1 (5 bases). The CDR3 is 13 residues long. Trimming took 6 bases from V and 9 from J, leaving 15 bases between them. CDR1 and CDR2 from the germline V gene are LNHDA and SQIVND (reference sequence). CDR3 in DNA: TGTGCCAGTAGCATGAAGGGCGGGGGGCCCCAGCATTTT. This sequence encodes CASSMKGGGPQHF.

This rearrangement joins TRBV28 to TRBJ1-5; 8 bases match TRBD1. Germline lookup yields CDR1 MDHEN and CDR2 SYDVKM. V was clipped by 5 bases and J by 2 bases; unmatched bases: 5. The CDR3 contains 15 residues. CDR3 amino acids: CASSTPDRGNQPQHF. DNA of the CDR3: TGTGCCAGCAGTACCCCGGACAGGGGCAATCAGCCCCAGCATTTT.

This clone was detected once. The CDR3 DNA sequence: TGTGCCAGCAGCTTAGCTGGGACAGGGGGCTGGCGGGGTTCCTACGAGCAGTACTTC. It encodes CASSLAGTGGWRGSYEQYF. The chain employs TRBV7-6 and TRBJ2-7, with 12 bases that match TRBD1. V trimming: 0 bases; J trimming: 1 base; junction bases outside the gene matches: 10. The CDR3 is made up of 19 amino acids. CDR1 SGHVS and CDR2 FNYEAQ come from the germline V gene.

The chain employs TRBV18 and TRBJ2-5; TRBD2 matches 10 bases. Germline CDR1 reads KGHSH; CDR2 reads LQKENI. The CDR3 is made up of 12 amino acids. With 8 bases clipped from V and 5 bases from J, the junction kept 2 bases outside the gene matches. The CDR3 spells CASTGLAETQYF. Here the CDR3 DNA reads TGTGCCAGCACGGGACTAGCGGAGACCCAGTACTTC.

The rearrangement joins TRBV30 to TRBJ2-3; possibly TRBD1 for D (5 bases). Looked up from germline, CDR1 is GTSNPN and CDR2 is SVGIG (reference sequence). V gave up 5 bases and J gave up 3 bases, with 15 bases separating them. The CDR3 consists of 14 residues. CDR3 bases: TGTGCCTGGGAGGCAGGGTGGGAAACAGATACGCAGTATTTT. Protein: CAWEAGWETDTQYF. Looking up the rest from reference TRBV30 and TRBJ2-3 gives the full variable domain: SQTIHQWPATLVQPVGSPLSLECTVEGTSNPNLYWYRQAAGRGLQLLFYSVGIGQISSEVPQNLSASRPQDRQFILSSKKLLLSDSGFYLCAWEAGWETDTQYFGPGTRLTVL.

The chain carries TRBV7-9 and TRBJ2-2; 7 bases match TRBD1. The CDR3 totals 16 residues. Germline lookup yields CDR1 SEHNR and CDR2 FQNEAQ (reference sequence). V lost 0 bases to trimming and J lost 4 bases; unmatched junction nucleotides: 5. DNA of the CDR3: TGTGCCAGCAGCTTAGCAGGGGGCGACAGCACCGGGGAGCTGTTTTTT. This codes for CASSLAGGDSTGELFF.

The sample holds a few counts of this clone. The rearrangement joins TRBV18 to TRBJ2-1, with 13 positions matching TRBD2. The CDR3 length is 15 residues. J was trimmed by 6 bases and V by 8 bases; bases with no gene match: 7. The germline V gene has CDR1 KGHSH and CDR2 LQKENI. The CDR3 DNA reads TGTGCCAGCACAACTAGCGGGAGGGGGACCAATGAGCAGTTCTTC. Translated, it gives CASTTSGRGTNEQFF.

The chain links TRBV7-9 to TRBJ1-1, with D perhaps TRBD1 (5 bases). Germline V lookup: CDR1 SEHNR, CDR2 FQNEAQ (reference sequence). V lost 5 bases, J lost 1 base, and 26 bases lay in between. This CDR3 comprises 19 residues. CDR3 residues: CASSRPELRGALRNTEAFF. Here the CDR3 DNA reads TGTGCCAGCAGCCGCCCCGAGTTACGGGGCGCACTTCGGAACACTGAAGCTTTCTTT.

The rearrangement joins TRBV4-3 to TRBJ2-5; 15 nucleotides align to TRBD2. Trimming cost V 4 bases and J 9 bases; bases outside gene matches: 9. The germline V gene encodes CDR1 LGHNA and CDR2 YSLEER. CDR3 size: 16 residues. CDR3 sequence (DNA): TGCGCCAGCAGCCCATTCGGACTAGCGGGAGGGGGGGCCCAGTACTTC. This encodes CASSPFGLAGGGAQYF.

This chain connects TRBV4-1 to TRBJ2-2; possible D gene TRBD2, 5 bases. Trimming took 5 bases from V and 5 from J, leaving 18 bases between them. This CDR3 spans 16 amino acids. Germline loops: CDR1 MGHRA, CDR2 YSYEKL. In DNA, the CDR3 is TGCGCCAGCAGCTCCAGGACTGAGGCCAGAACCGGGGAGCTGTTTTTT. The encoded protein is CASSSRTEARTGELFF.

The chain joins TRBV21-1 to TRBJ2-7; no check of the table's D call, TRBD2, against the DNA was made. TRBV21-1 is flagged as a pseudogene. The CDR3 contains 14 residues. The CDR3 region has the DNA TGTGCCAGCAGCGGAGGGCAATTGCTCCACGAGCAGTACTTC. Translation: CASSGGQLLHEQYF.

The V gene is TRBV5-4, the J gene TRBJ2-2, with 9 positions matching TRBD2. V shed 3 bases and J 7 bases; nucleotides not matched to a gene: 7. This CDR3 has 15 residues. Germline V gene lookup returns CDR1 SGHNT and CDR2 YYREEE (reference sequence). The CDR3 region has the DNA TGTGCCAGCAGCTCCGGGACTAGCAATTTCGGGGAGCTGTTTTTT. As protein: CASSSGTSNFGELFF.

This chain uses TRBV6-5 with TRBJ1-5, with D unclear. Germline lookup yields CDR1 MNHEY and CDR2 SVGAGI. V dropped 0 bases and J dropped 1 base, with 7 bases sitting between them. This CDR3 is 15 amino acids long. The CDR3 protein is CASSYSWGSNQPQHF. The CDR3 coding sequence is TGTGCCAGCAGTTACTCATGGGGAAGCAATCAGCCCCAGCATTTT.

The chain links TRBV5-1 to TRBJ2-5, with D hard to call. V was clipped by 0 bases and J by 5 bases, with 11 bases between them. The CDR3 consists of 14 residues. The germline V gene has CDR1 SGHRS and CDR2 YFSETQ. CDR3 coding DNA: TGCGCCAGCAGCTTGGGCTTTGGGCTGGAGACCCAGTACTTC. Amino acid sequence: CASSLGFGLETQYF.

V usage is TRBV28 and J usage is TRBJ1-1; D remains unclear. The CDR3 length is 16 residues. Per the germline V gene, CDR1 is MDHEN and CDR2 is SYDVKM. V lost 3 bases and J lost 7, with 21 bases in between. CDR3 amino acids: CASSFYYVERAGEAFF. DNA for the CDR3: TGTGCCAGCAGTTTCTACTATGTGGAGAGGGCGGGTGAAGCTTTCTTT.

The chain links TRBV2 to TRBJ2-3, with TRBD1 identical over 10 bases. V lost 8 bases to trimming and J lost 3 bases; unmatched junction nucleotides: 5. In germline, CDR1 is SNHLY, CDR2 FYNNEI. This CDR3 spans 14 amino acids. The CDR3 DNA reads as TGTGCCAGCGCCCGACAGGGGGCAACAGATACGCAGTATTTT. Amino acids: CASARQGATDTQYF.

This clone was counted a single time. J is TRBJ1-2 and V is TRBV19; 10 bases map to TRBD1. CDR3 length: 14 amino acids. J was trimmed by 8 bases and V by 5 bases; bases with no gene match: 8. Germline CDR1 is LNHDA and CDR2 is SQIVND (reference sequence). CDR3 sequence: CASSVTGGASGYTF. The CDR3 DNA reads as TGTGCCAGTAGTGTGACAGGGGGCGCGTCGGGCTACACCTTC. Variable domain in full (rest from reference TRBV19 and TRBJ1-2): DGGITQSPKYLFRKEGQNVTLSCEQNLNHDAMYWYRQDPGQGLRLIYYSQIVNDFQKGDIAEGYSVSREKKESFPLTVTSAQKNPTAFYLCASSVTGGASGYTFGSGTRLTVV.

This clone appeared a single time. V gene TRBV7-9 combines with J gene TRBJ2-2; D may match TRBD1 or TRBD2 (5 bases each). Germline V CDR1 and CDR2: SEHNR, FQNEAQ (reference sequence). Trimming shortened V by 5 bases and J by 4 bases, and 23 bases separated the two germline ends. The CDR3 runs 18 residues. CDR3 nucleotide sequence: TGTGCCAGCAGCGTGCAACCCGTCGGGACGGGAATCACCGGGGAGCTGTTTTTT. It codes for CASSVQPVGTGITGELFF. Combining the CDR3 with reference TRBV7-9 and TRBJ2-2 gives the whole variable domain DTGVSQNPRHKITKRGQNVTFRCDPISEHNRLYWYRQTLGQGPEFLTYFQNEAQLEKSRLLSDRFSAERPKGSFSTLEIQRTEQGDSAMYLCASSVQPVGTGITGELFFGEGSRLTVL.

The V and J genes are TRBV7-2 and TRBJ2-7, with D possibly matching TRBD1 (6 bases). The CDR3 has 14 amino acids. Germline CDR1 SGHTA, CDR2 FQGNSA. V was cut by 2 bases and J by 0 bases, with 8 bases left in between. The CDR3 bases are TGTGCCAGCAGCTTAACAGGGCTCTCCTACGAGCAGTACTTC. Translated: CASSLTGLSYEQYF.

The gene calls are TRBV18 and TRBJ2-3; D is unresolved. V lost 0 bases and J lost 5, with 6 bases in between. The V gene's germline CDR1 is KGHSH and CDR2 LQKENI. The CDR3 loop spans 13 amino acids. The CDR3 loop is CASSPPPGDTQYF. CDR3 nucleotide sequence: TGTGCCAGCTCACCACCCCCCGGAGATACGCAGTATTTT.

The chain links TRBV28 to TRBJ2-7; D is unresolved. V lost 2 bases and J 1 base, leaving 9 bases between the germline ends. The CDR3 totals 14 residues. Germline loops: CDR1 MDHEN, CDR2 SYDVKM. The CDR3 loop is CASSLVGLSYEQYF. The CDR3 bases are TGTGCCAGCAGTTTAGTGGGGTTATCCTACGAGCAGTACTTC.

The gene calls are TRBV12-2 and TRBJ2-7. TRBV12-2 is a pseudogene locus. This CDR3 contains 17 residues. CDR3 sequence: CASRLAAGQGVSYEQYF. Written as DNA, the CDR3 is TGTGCAAGTCGCTTAGCAGCGGGGCAGGGGGTCTCCTACGAGCAGTACTTC.